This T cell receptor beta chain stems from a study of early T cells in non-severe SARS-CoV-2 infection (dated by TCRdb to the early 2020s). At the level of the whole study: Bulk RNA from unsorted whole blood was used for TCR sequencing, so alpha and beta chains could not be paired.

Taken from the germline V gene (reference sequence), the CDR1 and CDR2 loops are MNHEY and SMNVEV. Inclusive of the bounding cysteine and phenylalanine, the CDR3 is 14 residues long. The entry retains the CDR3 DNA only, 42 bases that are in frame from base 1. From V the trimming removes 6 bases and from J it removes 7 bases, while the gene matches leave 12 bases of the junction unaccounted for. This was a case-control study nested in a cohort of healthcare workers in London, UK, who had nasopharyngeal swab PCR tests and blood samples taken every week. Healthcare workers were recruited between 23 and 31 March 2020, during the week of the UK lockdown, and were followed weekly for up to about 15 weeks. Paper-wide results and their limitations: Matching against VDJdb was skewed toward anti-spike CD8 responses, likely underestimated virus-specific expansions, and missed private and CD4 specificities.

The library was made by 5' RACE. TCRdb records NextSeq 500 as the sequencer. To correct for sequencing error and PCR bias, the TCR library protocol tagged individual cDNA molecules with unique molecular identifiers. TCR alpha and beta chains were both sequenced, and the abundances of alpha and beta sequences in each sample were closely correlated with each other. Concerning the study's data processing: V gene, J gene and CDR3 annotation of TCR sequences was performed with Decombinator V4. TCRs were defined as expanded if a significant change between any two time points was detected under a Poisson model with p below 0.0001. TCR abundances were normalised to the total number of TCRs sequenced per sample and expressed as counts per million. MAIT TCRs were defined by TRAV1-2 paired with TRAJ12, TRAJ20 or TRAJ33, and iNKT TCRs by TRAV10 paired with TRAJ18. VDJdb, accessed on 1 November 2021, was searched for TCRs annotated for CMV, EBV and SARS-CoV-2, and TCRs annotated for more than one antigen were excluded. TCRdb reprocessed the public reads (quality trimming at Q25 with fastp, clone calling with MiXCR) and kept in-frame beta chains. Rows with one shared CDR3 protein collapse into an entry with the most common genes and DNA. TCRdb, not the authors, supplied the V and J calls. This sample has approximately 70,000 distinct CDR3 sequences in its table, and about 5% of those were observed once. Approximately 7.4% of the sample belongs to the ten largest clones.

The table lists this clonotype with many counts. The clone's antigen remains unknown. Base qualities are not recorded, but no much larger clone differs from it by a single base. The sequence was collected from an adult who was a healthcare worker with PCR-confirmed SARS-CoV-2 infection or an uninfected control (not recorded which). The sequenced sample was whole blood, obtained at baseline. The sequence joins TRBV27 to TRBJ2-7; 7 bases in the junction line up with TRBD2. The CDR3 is CASRIRGKAGEQYF. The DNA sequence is TGTGCCAGCAGAATCCGGGGGAAAGCGGGGGAGCAGTACTTC.